A selection of T cell receptor beta chains follows, all from one sample in a study of T-cell memory formation after mild COVID-19. TCRdb reprocessed the 5' RACE reads via MiXCR and lists one record per CDR3 protein. This table has 98,000 or so distinct CDR3 sequences, over 15% appearing once. Sequenced sample: PBMCs or a T cell subset sorted from them (not recorded which). These receptor sequences come from a young man who had mild COVID-19 (a few samples of this study predate the infection). Cell type and time point are not known. CDR3s include the opening cysteine and the closing phenylalanine or tryptophan. A D gene is named only where the DNA matches it firmly. Expanded clones get a size class; other rows say once, few or many, or leave the size out.

V	J	size	D	DNA	CDR3
TRBV4-1	TRBJ2-7	NA	NA	TGCGCCAGCAGCAACAGCGGATCCTACGAGCAGTACTTC	CASSNSGSYEQYF
TRBV20-1	TRBJ1-3	NA	NA	TGCAGTGCTAGAGTCCCAGGGGAAGGAAACACCATATATTTT	CSARVPGEGNTIYF
TRBV7-9	TRBJ2-1	few	NA	TGTGCCAGCAGCGCCGCCGGGGGTTTTGAGAATGAGCAGTTCTTC	CASSAAGGFENEQFF
TRBV5-1	TRBJ2-2	few	NA	TGCGCCAGCAGCGGAGCGTGGGGCCTCACCGGGGAGCTGTTTTTT	CASSGAWGLTGELFF
TRBV6-2/TRBV6-3	TRBJ2-1	few	NA	TGTGCCAGCAAAGCCCACGGGACCATACAGAGGATTGAGCAGTTCTTC	CASKAHGTIQRIEQFF
TRBV20-1	TRBJ1-5	many	TRBD1	TGCAGTGCTCGGTTTGGTGTTTGGGGACAGGGGGTCCCGCCCCAGCATTTT	CSARFGVWGQGVPPQHF
TRBV20-1	TRBJ1-1	few	NA	TGCAGTGCCGCGCAGACAGGGAACACTGAAGCTTTCTTT	CSAAQTGNTEAFF
TRBV7-3	TRBJ2-3	few	TRBD2	TGTGCCAGCAGCCCTGGGGGGGCAGATACGCAGTATTTT	CASSPGGADTQYF
TRBV5-1	TRBJ1-2	few	NA	TGCGCCAGCAGCACGGGACCCTCCCAGGGATATGGCTACACCTTC	CASSTGPSQGYGYTF
TRBV6-5	TRBJ2-2	many	NA	TGTGCCAGCAGTTACTCGAGGGTGGGCACCGGGGAGCTGTTTTTT	CASSYSRVGTGELFF
TRBV12-3/TRBV12-4	TRBJ2-5	few	TRBD2	TGTGCCAGCAGTGGGGGGTCTAGCGGGGCCCAAGAGACCCAGTACTTC	CASSGGSSGAQETQYF
TRBV5-1	TRBJ1-2	NA	NA	TGCGCCAGCAGCTTGGAGGCAGGGAGAAGCTATGGCTACACCTTC	CASSLEAGRSYGYTF
TRBV5-5	TRBJ2-3	few	TRBD2	TGTGCCAGCAGCCCTGAACTAGCGGGGATGACAGATACGCAGTATTTT	CASSPELAGMTDTQYF
TRBV2	TRBJ1-6	few	NA	TGTGCCAGCAGTTCACGGAATAGTGGCGATAATTCACCCCTCCACTTT	CASSSRNSGDNSPLHF
TRBV24-1	TRBJ2-3	NA	NA	TGTGCCACCAGTGATGTATCCGGGACTAGCACAGATACGCAGTATTTT	CATSDVSGTSTDTQYF
TRBV11-2	TRBJ2-4	NA	NA	TGTGCCAGCAGCTTAGGGGGCGCTCAAAACATTCAGTACTTC	CASSLGGAQNIQYF
TRBV7-2	TRBJ2-3	NA	NA	TGTGGACTGGGGGAACATAGAGACACAGATACGCAGTATTTT	CGLGEHRDTDTQYF
TRBV15	TRBJ1-5	NA	NA	TGTGCCACCAGCAGTGACACAGATCAGCCCCAGCATTTT	CATSSDTDQPQHF
TRBV29-1	TRBJ1-2	NA	NA	TGCAGCACCGGGGGGGCTGGTGGCTACACCTTC	CSTGGAGGYTF
TRBV7-8	TRBJ2-1	NA	TRBD2	TGTGCCAGCAGCGTAGAGCGGGGGGGCGGCGAGCAGTTCTTC	CASSVERGGGEQFF
TRBV12-3/TRBV12-4	TRBJ1-5	NA	TRBD1	TGTGCCAGCAGGCCTGGGACAGGGCTTCAGCCCCAGCATTTT	CASRPGTGLQPQHF
TRBV10-3	TRBJ2-1	NA	NA	TGTGCCATCAGGTCGGCGACGGCCTACAATGAGCAGTTCTTC	CAIRSATAYNEQFF
TRBV4-3	TRBJ2-1	NA	NA	TGCGCCAGCAGCCAAAACGTATTGTCCTACAATGAGCAGTTCTTC	CASSQNVLSYNEQFF
TRBV6-2/TRBV6-3	TRBJ2-1	few	TRBD2	TGTGCCAGCAGTTACTCCTGGCGGGGGGGCCAGGGTGAGCAGTTCTTC	CASSYSWRGGQGEQFF
TRBV7-8	TRBJ2-7	NA	TRBD1	TGTGCCAGCAGCTGGACAGGGATCCCGTCCTACGAGCAGTACTTC	CASSWTGIPSYEQYF
TRBV5-1	TRBJ2-5	few	TRBD1	TGCGCCAGCAGGAACCGGACAGGGTTCGAGACCCAGTACTTC	CASRNRTGFETQYF
TRBV5-5	TRBJ2-1	many	TRBD2	TGTGCCAGCAGCCTGACTAGCGGGGGATACTACAATGAGCAGTTCTTC	CASSLTSGGYYNEQFF
TRBV6-5	TRBJ2-1	few	NA	TGTGCCAGCAGTTACTCCGGACGCTCCTACAATGAGCAGTTCTTC	CASSYSGRSYNEQFF
TRBV6-9	TRBJ1-5	NA	NA	TGTGCCAGCAGAGTTTGGGCAGATAATCAGCCCCAGCATTTT	CASRVWADNQPQHF
TRBV5-5	TRBJ2-3	NA	TRBD2	TGTGCCTGCACCACGCCCAGCGGGGTCCTCACAGATCCGCAGTATTTT	CACTTPSGVLTDPQYF
TRBV3-1	TRBJ1-5	many	NA	TGTGCCAGCAGCCAAGACATGATCCAGCCCCAGCATTTT	CASSQDMIQPQHF
TRBV6-6	TRBJ2-5	few	TRBD2	TGTGCCAGCAGTTACCCGCGGGGGGCAATCCTAGAGACCCAGTACTTC	CASSYPRGAILETQYF
TRBV5-6	TRBJ2-1	few	NA	TGTGCCATACTCCTTATAGATGAGCAGTTCTTC	CAILLIDEQFF
TRBV20-1	TRBJ2-5	medium-sized	TRBD2	TGCAGTGCTAGAAGGGATCGGACTAGCGCCGGTAACGGGACCCAGTACTTC	CSARRDRTSAGNGTQYF
TRBV12-3/TRBV12-4	TRBJ1-6	NA	NA	TGTGCCAGCAGTTTAGGGTCCTACGGGGGGAGGAATTCACCCCTCCACTTT	CASSLGSYGGRNSPLHF